This entry concerns a single T cell receptor (beta chain). The data belong to a study of shared clonotypes between healthy human individuals. The CDR3 sequence is 13 residues long. Germline V gene lookup returns CDR1 MDHEN and CDR2 SYDVKM. V lost 7 bases and J lost 1, with 10 bases in between. The assay was immunoSEQ multiplex PCR, and TCRdb's table has in-frame clones only and misses some. The sample has just over 2,000,000 clones, just under 95% seen once. Selected positively for CCR7 and CD45RO-negative, naive CD8 cells excluded terminally differentiated effector memory CD45RA+ cells. This clonotype was obtained from a man aged 18-30 years in good health. The material sequenced was naive CD8+ T cells sorted from blood. The chain joins TRBV28 to TRBJ1-1; D remains ambiguous. The CDR3 here is CASTPRWNTEAFF. The CDR3 DNA follows: TGTGCCAGCACTCCTAGATGGAACACTGAAGCTTTCTTT.